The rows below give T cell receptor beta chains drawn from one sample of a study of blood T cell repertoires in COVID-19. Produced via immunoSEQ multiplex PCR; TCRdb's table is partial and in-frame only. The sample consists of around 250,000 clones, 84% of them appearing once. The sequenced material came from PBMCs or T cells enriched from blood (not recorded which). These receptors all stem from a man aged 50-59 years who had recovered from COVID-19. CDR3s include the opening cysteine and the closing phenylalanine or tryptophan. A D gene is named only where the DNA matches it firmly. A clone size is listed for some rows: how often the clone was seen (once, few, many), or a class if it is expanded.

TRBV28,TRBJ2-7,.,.,CASSQAGVEQYF,TGTGCCAGCTCGCAGGCCGGGGTCGAGCAGTACTTC
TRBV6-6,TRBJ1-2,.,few,CASSYPGQSTNYGYTF,TGTGCCAGCAGTTACCCTGGACAGAGTACTAACTATGGCTACACCTTC
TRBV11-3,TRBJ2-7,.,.,CASSDHSGSYEQYF,TGTGCCAGCAGCGACCATAGCGGCTCCTACGAGCAGTACTTC
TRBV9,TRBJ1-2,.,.,CASSVGGSGGYTF,TGTGCCAGCAGCGTTGGCGGCTCTGGGGGCTACACCTTC
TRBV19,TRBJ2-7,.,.,CATQLPGLQGEQYF,TGTGCCACACAACTACCGGGACTTCAGGGCGAGCAGTACTTC
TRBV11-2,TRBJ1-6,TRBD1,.,CASSLGQGSSYNSPLHF,TGTGCCAGCAGCTTAGGACAGGGCAGCTCCTATAATTCACCCCTCCACTTT
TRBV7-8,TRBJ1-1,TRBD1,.,CASSPWTGSEAFF,TGTGCCAGCAGCCCTTGGACAGGGTCTGAAGCTTTCTTT
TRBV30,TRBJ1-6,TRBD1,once,CAWDRESSPLHF,TGTGCCTGGGACAGGGAGAGTTCACCCCTCCACTTT
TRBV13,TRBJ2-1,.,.,CASSPSRGRSYNEQFF,TGTGCCAGCAGCCCTAGTAGGGGCCGTTCCTACAATGAGCAGTTCTTC
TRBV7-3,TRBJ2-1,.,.,CASSPWAGNEQFF,TGTGCCAGCAGCCCATGGGCGGGGAATGAGCAGTTCTTC
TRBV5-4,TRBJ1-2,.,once,CASSLDRPYGYTF,TGTGCCAGCAGCTTGGACAGGCCCTATGGCTACACCTTC
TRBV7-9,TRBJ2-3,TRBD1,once,CASSLLSGQSTDTQYF,TGTGCCAGCAGCCTACTCTCGGGACAGAGCACAGATACGCAGTATTTT
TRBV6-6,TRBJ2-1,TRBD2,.,CASSPRFGAGFSYNEQFF,TGTGCCAGCAGTCCCCGCTTTGGAGCGGGATTCTCCTACAATGAGCAGTTCTTC
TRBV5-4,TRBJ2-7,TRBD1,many,CASSLWDRGYEQYF,TGTGCCAGCAGCTTGTGGGACAGGGGCTACGAGCAGTACTTC
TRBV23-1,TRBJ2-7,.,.,CASSRLYDNSYEQYF,TGCGCCAGCAGTCGCCTATATGACAACTCCTACGAGCAGTACTTC
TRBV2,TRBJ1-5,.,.,CASMVAGNQPQHF,TGTGCCAGCATGGTGGCAGGGAATCAGCCCCAGCATTTT
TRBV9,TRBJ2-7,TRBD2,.,CASSAGLAGTAWGEQYF,TGTGCCAGCAGCGCCGGACTAGCGGGGACCGCCTGGGGGGAGCAGTACTTC
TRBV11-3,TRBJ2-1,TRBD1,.,CASSPPGQGAGEQFF,TGTGCCAGCAGCCCCCCGGGACAGGGGGCTGGTGAGCAGTTCTTC
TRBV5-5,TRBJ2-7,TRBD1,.,CASSSGGNHEQYF,TGTGCCAGCAGCTCAGGGGGAAACCACGAGCAGTACTTC
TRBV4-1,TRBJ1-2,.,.,CASSQEGAVYGYTF,TGCGCCAGCAGCCAAGAGGGGGCAGTCTATGGCTACACCTTC
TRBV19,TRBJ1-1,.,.,CASSIGQLLPEAFF,TGTGCCAGTAGTATAGGACAGTTATTACCTGAAGCTTTCTTT
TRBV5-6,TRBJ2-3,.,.,CASSTNTLITDTQYF,TGTGCCAGCAGCACTAACACCCTAATCACAGATACGCAGTATTTT
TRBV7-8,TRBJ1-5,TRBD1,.,CASSRDRGNQPQHF,TGTGCCAGCAGCCGGGACAGGGGGAATCAGCCCCAGCATTTT
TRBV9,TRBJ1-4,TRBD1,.,CASSQTGGEKLFF,TGTGCCAGCAGCCAAACAGGGGGCGAAAAACTGTTTTTT
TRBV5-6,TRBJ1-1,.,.,CASSLVNTEAFF,TGTGCCAGCAGCTTGGTAAACACTGAAGCTTTCTTT
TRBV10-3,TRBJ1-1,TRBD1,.,CAIRNTGGTEAFF,TGTGCCATCAGAAACACAGGGGGTACTGAAGCTTTCTTT
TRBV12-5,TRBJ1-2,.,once,CASGSHRILNYGYTF,TGTGCTAGTGGAAGTCACAGAATTCTTAACTATGGCTACACCTTC
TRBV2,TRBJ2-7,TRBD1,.,CASSGQGDVGEQYF,TGTGCCAGCAGTGGACAGGGGGACGTGGGCGAGCAGTACTTC
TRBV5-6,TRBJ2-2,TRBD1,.,CASSVRDSRPRELFF,TGTGCCAGCAGCGTACGGGACAGCAGACCCCGGGAGCTGTTTTTT
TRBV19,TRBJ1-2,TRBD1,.,CASSTSRRQGGYGYTF,TGTGCCAGTAGTACCTCAAGGCGACAGGGGGGCTATGGCTACACCTTC
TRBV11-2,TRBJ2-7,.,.,CASSRMSVEQYF,TGTGCCAGCAGTAGAATGAGCGTCGAGCAGTACTTC
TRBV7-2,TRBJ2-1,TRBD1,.,CASSLERNRGYNEQFF,TGTGCCAGCAGCTTAGAACGGAACAGGGGCTACAATGAGCAGTTCTTC
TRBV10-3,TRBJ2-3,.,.,CAISEPLLDTQYF,TGTGCCATCAGTGAGCCACTATTAGATACGCAGTATTTT
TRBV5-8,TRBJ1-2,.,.,CASSLGTDNYGYTF,TGTGCCAGCAGCTTGGGGACAGATAACTATGGCTACACCTTC
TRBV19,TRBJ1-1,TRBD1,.,CASRETGGASNTEAFF,TGTGCCAGTAGGGAGACAGGGGGCGCATCCAACACTGAAGCTTTCTTT
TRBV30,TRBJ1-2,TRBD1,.,CAWSHSGQGSYGYTF,TGTGCCTGGAGTCATTCGGGACAGGGCAGCTATGGCTACACCTTC
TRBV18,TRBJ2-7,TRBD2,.,CASARGGATYEQYF,TGTGCCAGCGCGCGGGGGGGCGCGACCTACGAGCAGTACTTC
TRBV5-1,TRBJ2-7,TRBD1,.,CASNTGTGGSQQYF,TGCGCCAGCAATACCGGGACAGGGGGTTCCCAGCAGTACTTC
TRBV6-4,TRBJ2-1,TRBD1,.,CASSSDGTDHNEQFF,TGTGCCAGCAGCAGTGATGGGACAGACCACAATGAGCAGTTCTTC
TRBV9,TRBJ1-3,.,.,CASSVDSLSGNTIYF,TGTGCCAGCAGCGTAGACAGCCTCTCTGGAAACACCATATATTTT
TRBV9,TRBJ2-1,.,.,CASSVWEGGGEQFF,TGTGCCAGCAGCGTATGGGAGGGAGGGGGTGAGCAGTTCTTC
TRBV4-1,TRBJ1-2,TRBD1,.,CASSQGTGNYGYTF,TGCGCCAGCAGCCAAGGGACAGGGAACTATGGCTACACCTTC
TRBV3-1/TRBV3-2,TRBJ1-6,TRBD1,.,CASSGTGTGGSPLHF,TGTGCCAGCTCCGGGACCGGGACAGGGGGATCACCCCTCCACTTT
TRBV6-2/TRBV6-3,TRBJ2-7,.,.,CASSYSGTNEQYF,TGTGCCAGCAGTTATAGCGGTACGAACGAGCAGTACTTC
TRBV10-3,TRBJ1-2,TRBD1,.,CAISDDRGIYGYTF,TGTGCCATCAGTGATGACAGGGGGATCTATGGCTACACCTTC
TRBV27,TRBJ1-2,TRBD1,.,CASSFWDRRDGYTF,TGTGCCAGCAGTTTTTGGGACAGAAGAGATGGCTACACCTTC
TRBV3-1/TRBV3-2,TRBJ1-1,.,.,CASSQWETEAFF,TGTGCCAGCAGCCAATGGGAGACTGAAGCTTTCTTT
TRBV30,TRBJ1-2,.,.,CAWSIAGGGLYGYTF,TGTGCCTGGAGTATCGCCGGCGGGGGCCTCTATGGCTACACCTTC
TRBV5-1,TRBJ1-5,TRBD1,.,CASSLDGTAGQPQHF,TGCGCCAGCAGCTTGGATGGGACAGCAGGTCAGCCCCAGCATTTT
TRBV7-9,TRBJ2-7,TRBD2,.,CASSHPLAVEGTYEQYF,TGTGCCAGCAGCCACCCCCTAGCGGTAGAGGGTACCTACGAGCAGTACTTC
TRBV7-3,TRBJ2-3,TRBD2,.,CASSFGLAGVDTQYF,TGTGCCAGCAGTTTCGGACTAGCGGGAGTGGATACGCAGTATTTT
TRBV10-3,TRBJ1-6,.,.,CAITPGADTNSPLHF,TGTGCCATCACCCCGGGAGCAGATACGAATTCACCCCTCCACTTT
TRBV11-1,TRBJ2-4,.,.,CASSTPAGLQNIQYF,TGTGCCAGCTCGACCCCCGCAGGCCTCCAAAACATTCAGTACTTC
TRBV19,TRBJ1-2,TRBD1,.,CASRLRDRDFGTF,TGTGCCAGTAGGCTCCGGGACAGGGATTTTGGCACCTTC
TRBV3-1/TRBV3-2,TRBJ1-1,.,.,CASSQDLFRGGADTEAFF,TGTGCCAGCAGCCAAGATCTATTCCGGGGAGGGGCGGACACTGAAGCTTTCTTT
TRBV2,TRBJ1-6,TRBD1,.,CASSEWTGEYSPLHF,TGTGCCAGCAGTGAATGGACAGGTGAATATTCACCCCTCCACTTT
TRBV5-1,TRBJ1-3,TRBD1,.,CASSLARTGGGNTIYF,TGCGCCAGCAGCTTGGCACGGACAGGGGGAGGAAACACCATATATTTT